A selection of T cell receptor beta chains follows, all from one sample in a study of T-cell memory formation after mild COVID-19. TCRdb independently ran MiXCR on the 5' RACE reads; one entry per CDR3 protein. The sample lists 50,000 to 60,000 distinct CDR3 sequences, about a quarter occurring once. Sequencing was performed on PBMCs or a T cell subset sorted from them (not recorded which). These receptors originate from a young man who had mild COVID-19 (a few samples of this study predate the infection). Cell type and time point are not known. The CDR3 runs from the conserved cysteine through the conserved F or W. D genes are given only for firm matches. Expanded clones are given a class, and other clones once, few, many or no size at all.

J,V,D,length,size,DNA,CDR3
TRBJ2-3,TRBV9,.,16,.,TGTGCCAGCAGCGTCCACTGGGGCGGGATAACAGATACGCAGTATTTT,CASSVHWGGITDTQYF
TRBJ2-7,TRBV7-9,.,14,few,TGTGCCAGCAGCTTAGAAAGCCACCCCTACGAGCAGTACTTC,CASSLESHPYEQYF
TRBJ1-1,TRBV4-3,TRBD1,16,.,TGCGCCAGCAGCCCCAGAGAACAGGGGTGGAACACTGAAGCTTTCTTT,CASSPREQGWNTEAFF
TRBJ2-7,TRBV2,TRBD2,14,few,TGTGCCAGCCGCGCGGGGGGGCCTTCCTACGAGCAGTACTTC,CASRAGGPSYEQYF
TRBJ2-3,TRBV6-8,TRBD2,13,few,TGTGCCAGCAGTGGACTAGTCCCTGATACGCAGTATTTT,CASSGLVPDTQYF
TRBJ2-2,TRBV23-1,.,12,many,TGCGCCAGCAGTCAGATCACCGGGGAGCTGTTTTTT,CASSQITGELFF
TRBJ2-1,TRBV20-1,TRBD2,14,many,TGCAGTGCAGACACTAGCGGGGGGGCTAATGAGCAGTTCTTC,CSADTSGGANEQFF
TRBJ2-5,TRBV7-9,.,14,few,TGTGCCAGCAGTTACACCGGGATCAAAGAGACCCAGTACTTC,CASSYTGIKETQYF
TRBJ2-3,TRBV7-9,.,16,few,TGTGCCAGCAGCTTCCAGTCGGGCGAACTTTCTGATACGCAGTATTTT,CASSFQSGELSDTQYF
TRBJ1-2,TRBV19,.,14,.,TGTGCCAGTAGTATTCCCCCAGGATCGGGCGGCTACACCTTC,CASSIPPGSGGYTF
TRBJ2-3,TRBV29-1,.,14,few,TGCAGCGTTGAAGTGGGGCCCAGCACAGATACGCAGTATTTT,CSVEVGPSTDTQYF
TRBJ2-6,TRBV4-3,.,17,.,TGCGCCAGCAGCCAAGGAGGAGGGAGTGCTGGGGCCAACGTCCTGACTTTC,CASSQGGGSAGANVLTF
TRBJ2-5,TRBV7-2,TRBD2,15,.,TGTGCCAGCATCGGCGCAACGGGGGGTCACAAGACCCAGTACTTC,CASIGATGGHKTQYF
TRBJ1-6,TRBV3-1,.,15,few,TGTGCCAGCAGCCCCACAGGGTTCTATAATTCACCCCTCCACTTT,CASSPTGFYNSPLHF
TRBJ2-2,TRBV6-5,.,13,few,TGTGCCAGCAGTTACGGACACACCGGGGAGCTGTTTTTT,CASSYGHTGELFF
TRBJ2-3,TRBV29-1,TRBD1,13,.,TGCAGCGTCGGGACAGGGCGCACAGATACGCAGTATTTT,CSVGTGRTDTQYF